This is a list of T cell receptor beta chains from one sample in a study of OX40 agonist ivuxolimab in advanced cancers. Profiled with immunoSEQ multiplex PCR; TCRdb holds only in-frame clones, not every one. The table records some 64,000 clones, 70% to 90% of them present only once. The sample was CD4+ or CD8+ T cells sorted from blood, taken in a trial of the OX40 agonist ivuxolimab. The receptor set was obtained from an adult with an advanced solid tumor such as melanoma, head and neck, liver or kidney cancer. Both conserved end residues are part of each CDR3. Each record gives: V gene, clone size, J gene, D gene, CDR3 DNA, CDR3 protein. The D gene is left open where the match is weak. Clone size is not always given. Where it is, it says once, few, many or a class for expanded clones.

>TRBV6-1|few|TRBJ2-7|-
TGTGCCACGACAGAGAGCTCCTACGAGCAGTACTTC
CATTESSYEQYF
>TRBV5-4|-|TRBJ2-3|-
TGTGCCAGCAGCTTGGGGCTCGGGACAAGGCCCACAGATACGCAGTATTTT
CASSLGLGTRPTDTQYF
>TRBV6-1|-|TRBJ2-3|-
TGTGCCAGCAGTGAAGCTCGGCGGGGGCTAGATACGCAGTATTTT
CASSEARRGLDTQYF
>TRBV7-9|-|TRBJ2-7|-
TGTGCCAGCAGCTTACCTGGCTCCTACGAGCAGTACTTC
CASSLPGSYEQYF
>TRBV10-3|-|TRBJ2-1|TRBD1
TGTGCCATTAATACAGGGGACGCGTACAATGAGCAGTTCTTC
CAINTGDAYNEQFF
>TRBV11-2|-|TRBJ2-2|TRBD2
TGTGCCAGCAGCCTAGCTAGCGGGGGGGTCGGGGAGCTGTTTTTT
CASSLASGGVGELFF
>TRBV5-6|-|TRBJ1-1|-
TGTGCCAGCAGCTTGAGGGGAGGGGCCACGAACACTGAAGCTTTCTTT
CASSLRGGATNTEAFF
>TRBV19|-|TRBJ1-4|-
TGTGCCAGTAGGGACCCTCGGGGGGCAAATGAAAAACTGTTTTTT
CASRDPRGANEKLFF
>TRBV5-4|-|TRBJ2-1|-
TGTGCCAGCAGCCGCCGGGATTCCGACAATGAGCAGTTCTTC
CASSRRDSDNEQFF
>TRBV19|-|TRBJ2-3|-
TGTGCCAGTAGTATCATGTACGCGGATACGCAGTATTTT
CASSIMYADTQYF
>TRBV7-6|once|TRBJ1-5|-
TGTGCCAGCAGCCCGGACGTTGGGGCTGGCAATCAGCCCCAGCATTTT
CASSPDVGAGNQPQHF
>TRBV5-1|-|TRBJ2-7|TRBD1
TGCGCCAGCAGCTTGGCCTTGTTGGGACAGGAAGTCTACGAGCAGTACTTC
CASSLALLGQEVYEQYF
>TRBV10-2|-|TRBJ2-7|-
TGCGCCAGCAGCCCCGGACGGTTTCGGACAACCTACGAGCAGTACTTC
CASSPGRFRTTYEQYF
>TRBV19|-|TRBJ1-5|-
TGTGCCAGTCGGAGGTCTAGGACAGCCTACAATCAGCCCCAGCATTTT
CASRRSRTAYNQPQHF
>TRBV13|-|TRBJ2-1|TRBD2
TGTGCCAGCAGCTTAGGTTGGGGCAGCGGGGGGTACAATGAGCAGTTCTTC
CASSLGWGSGGYNEQFF
>TRBV6-5|-|TRBJ2-7|TRBD1
TGTGCCTCGGGCGGGACAGGGAGGACGGAGCAGTACTTC
CASGGTGRTEQYF
>TRBV9|-|TRBJ1-2|TRBD1
TGTGCCAGCAGCGTAGAAGGGACAGGGGGGTTTTATGGCTACACCTTC
CASSVEGTGGFYGYTF
>TRBV7-9|-|TRBJ1-1|-
TGTGCCAGCAGCGTGCAGGAGAACACTGAAGCTTTCTTT
CASSVQENTEAFF
>TRBV6-1|once|TRBJ2-7|-
TGTGCCAGCAGTGATCGGGGAAGGGCCTACGAGCAGTACTTC
CASSDRGRAYEQYF
>TRBV5-5|-|TRBJ1-1|TRBD1
TGTGCCAGCAGAGCAACCGGGACAGCGATGAGGCGGGGGAACACTGAAGCTTTCTTT
CASRATGTAMRRGNTEAFF
>TRBV7-8|-|TRBJ1-3|-
TGTGCCAGCAGCCGCACAGGTTTTTCTGGAAACACCATATATTTT
CASSRTGFSGNTIYF
>TRBV19|-|TRBJ1-5|-
TGTGCCAGTAGTACTACCAGGCAGGCAAGCAATCAGCCCCAGCATTTT
CASSTTRQASNQPQHF
>TRBV7-9|-|TRBJ2-2|-
TGTGCCAGCAGCTTAGGAGGACTGAACACCGGGGAGCTGTTTTTT
CASSLGGLNTGELFF